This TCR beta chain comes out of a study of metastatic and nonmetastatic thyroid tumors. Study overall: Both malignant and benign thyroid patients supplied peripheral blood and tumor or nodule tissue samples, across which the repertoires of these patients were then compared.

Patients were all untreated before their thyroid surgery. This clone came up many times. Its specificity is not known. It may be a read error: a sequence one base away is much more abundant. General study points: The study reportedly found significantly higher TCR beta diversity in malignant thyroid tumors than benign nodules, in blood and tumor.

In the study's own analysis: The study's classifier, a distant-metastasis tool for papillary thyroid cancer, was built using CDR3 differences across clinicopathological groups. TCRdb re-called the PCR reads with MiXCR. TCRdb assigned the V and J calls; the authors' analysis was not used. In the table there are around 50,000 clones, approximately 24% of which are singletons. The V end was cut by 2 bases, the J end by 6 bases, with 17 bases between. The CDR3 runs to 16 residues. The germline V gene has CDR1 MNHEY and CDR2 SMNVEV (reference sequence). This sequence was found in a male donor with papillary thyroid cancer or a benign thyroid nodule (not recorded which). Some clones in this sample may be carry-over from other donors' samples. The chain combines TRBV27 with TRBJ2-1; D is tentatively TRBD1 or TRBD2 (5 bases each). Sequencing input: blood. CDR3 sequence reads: CASSLGLTGPANEQFF. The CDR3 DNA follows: TGTGCCAGCAGTTTAGGGCTAACGGGGCCGGCCAATGAGCAGTTCTTC.